The 11 T cell receptor beta chains listed next were all sequenced from one sample in a study of beta chain features in type 1 diabetes. These receptors' targets are unknown. As every portion of the isolated RNA was reverse transcribed, the sequencing read expressed TCRB transcripts. Profiling relied on immunoSEQ multiplex PCR, and the TCRdb table lists in-frame clones only, not all of them. The data show about 160,000 clones, around 8% seen once. Study-level results: TCRB CDR3s from Type 1 diabetes patients were moderately but significantly shorter in all four CD4+ subsets.

Sequenced: central memory CD4+ T cells from blood. These TCRs come from a woman between 40 and 55 years old with type 1 diabetes.

CDR3 amino acids: CASSLDAGGKYEQYF. DNA of the CDR3: TGTGCCAGCAGCTTGGACGCGGGGGGAAAGTACGAGCAGTACTTC. The chain joins TRBV7-9 to TRBJ2-7; 8 bases align to TRBD2. From germline, CDR1 is SEHNR and CDR2 FQNEAQ (reference sequence). The CDR3 is 15 residues long. The V gene end was trimmed by 3 bases and the J gene end by 4 bases; junction bases not matched to a gene: 8.

This clone has just a few counts. The chain couples TRBV27 to TRBJ1-4; no definite D call. The CDR3 loop spans 14 amino acids. Germline V lookup: CDR1 MNHEY, CDR2 SMNVEV (reference sequence). Trimming stripped 6 bases from V and 7 bases from J, with 15 bases between. This CDR3 reads CASRGLESGEKLFF. The CDR3 coding sequence is TGTGCCAGCAGGGGTTTAGAATCGGGTGAAAAACTGTTTTTT.

The chain is built from TRBV14 and TRBJ2-3; 9 bases agree with TRBD2. Germline lookup yields CDR1 SGHDN and CDR2 FVKESK. CDR3 length: 16 residues. J lost 0 bases, V lost 3 bases, and 4 bases had no gene match. The CDR3 DNA is TGTGCCAGCAGCCACTCCCTAGCGGGGAGCACAGATACGCAGTATTTT. Translation: CASSHSLAGSTDTQYF. Full variable domain (rest looked up from reference TRBV14 and TRBJ2-3): EAGVTQFPSHSVIEKGQTVTLRCDPISGHDNLYWYRRVMGKEIKFLLHFVKESKQDESGMPNNRFLAERTGGTYSTLKVQPAELEDSGVYFCASSHSLAGSTDTQYFGPGTRLTVL.

The sample holds a few counts of this clone. The chain combines TRBV4-3 with TRBJ2-1, with D perhaps matching TRBD2 (6 bases). The CDR3 loop spans 13 amino acids. The germline V gene has CDR1 LGHNA and CDR2 YSLEER. Trimming took 4 bases from V and 7 from J, leaving 11 bases between them. The CDR3 region has the DNA TGCGCCAGCAGCCTGGGACTGATGAATGAGCAGTTCTTC. Residues: CASSLGLMNEQFF.

In its sample, this clone was seen a few times. The V gene is TRBV7-9, the J gene TRBJ2-7; D is perhaps TRBD1 (5 bases). V was clipped by 3 bases and J by 0 bases, with 9 bases between them. Germline values: CDR1 SEHNR, CDR2 FQNEAQ (reference sequence). The CDR3 extends over 14 amino acids. The CDR3 nucleotides read TGTGCCAGCAGCTTGGGGCGGAGCTCCTACGAGCAGTACTTC. It yields the protein CASSLGRSSYEQYF.

This clone has just a few counts. V usage is TRBV6-6 and J usage is TRBJ2-5, with TRBD1 identical over 10 bases. The CDR3 is 15 residues long. The germline V gene has CDR1 MNHNY and CDR2 SVGAGI (reference sequence). The V and J ends lost 3 bases and 5 bases, in that order; junction bases with no gene match: 6. CDR3 in amino acids: CASSYGTGVWETQYF. DNA of the CDR3: TGTGCCAGCAGTTATGGGACAGGGGTTTGGGAGACCCAGTACTTC.

This clone is classed as medium-sized. The chain is built from TRBV5-4 and TRBJ2-4; D possibly corresponds to TRBD1 (6 bases). Trimming left V 4 bases short and J 7 bases short, with 12 bases between. The CDR3 consists of 13 residues. Per the germline V gene, CDR1 is SGHNT and CDR2 is YYREEE (reference sequence). As DNA, the CDR3 is TGTGCCAGCAGCACAGGGCAGGGGAACATTCAGTACTTC. It translates to CASSTGQGNIQYF.

This clone was detected only a few times. This chain connects TRBV7-9 to TRBJ2-2; possibly TRBD2 for D (5 bases). CDR3 size: 17 residues. CDR1 is SEHNR and CDR2 is FQNEAQ in the germline V gene (reference sequence). The ends were cut back, 0 bases at V and 5 bases at J, with 16 bases in the middle. CDR3 DNA sequence: TGTGCCAGCAGCTTAGCGACATTGATAAGAGGGACCGGGGAGCTGTTTTTT. It codes for CASSLATLIRGTGELFF.

The J gene is TRBJ2-7, the V gene TRBV7-2, with 13 nucleotides matching TRBD2. Unmatched junction bases numbered 8, after V lost 7 bases and J lost 5 bases. Germline assignment: CDR1 SGHTA and CDR2 FQGNSA. The length of the CDR3 is 15 residues. The CDR3: CASNPGLAGSHEQYF. CDR3 in DNA: TGTGCCAGCAACCCGGGACTAGCGGGATCCCACGAGCAGTACTTC.

In its sample, this clone was seen a few times. The rearrangement links TRBV9 to TRBJ2-7; D unresolved. The CDR3 runs to 14 residues. Trimming removed 0 bases from V and 2 bases from J, with 9 bases in between. CDR1 is SGDLS and CDR2 is YYNGEE in the germline V gene. This CDR3 reads CASSVAPVTYEQYF. In nucleotides, the CDR3 is TGTGCCAGCAGCGTAGCCCCGGTCACCTACGAGCAGTACTTC.

This clone came up a few times. The chain combines TRBV28 with TRBJ1-5; D unresolved. The germline CDR1 and CDR2 sequences are MDHEN and SYDVKM. Deletions cut 3 bases from V and 3 bases from J, with 9 bases between. The CDR3 runs to 14 residues. CDR3 bases: TGTGCCAGCAGTTTCCCCAGGCTCAATCAGCCCCAGCATTTT. Translated, it gives CASSFPRLNQPQHF.